This T cell receptor (beta chain) was recovered during a study of T cell repertoires in cytomegalovirus infection. At the level of the study: TCR beta signatures that were public indicated CMV infection and matching HLA type.

Germline CDR1 LGHNA, CDR2 YSLEER. Deletions cut 0 bases from V and 5 bases from J, with 10 bases between. The CDR3 has 14 residues. TCRdb fed the reads into MiXCR, producing one record per CDR3 protein. The table has 310,000 or so distinct CDR3 sequences, under 20% seen once. Sequencing was performed on PBMCs. The TCR originated in a human donor in good health (CMV status not recorded). Some clones in this sample may be carry-over from other donors' samples. The J gene is TRBJ1-2, the V gene TRBV4-3; TRBD1 is a possible D gene (5 bases). CDR3 nucleotides: TGCGCCAGCAGCCAAGATACGGGGGGTTATGGCTACACCTTC. Residues: CASSQDTGGYGYTF.